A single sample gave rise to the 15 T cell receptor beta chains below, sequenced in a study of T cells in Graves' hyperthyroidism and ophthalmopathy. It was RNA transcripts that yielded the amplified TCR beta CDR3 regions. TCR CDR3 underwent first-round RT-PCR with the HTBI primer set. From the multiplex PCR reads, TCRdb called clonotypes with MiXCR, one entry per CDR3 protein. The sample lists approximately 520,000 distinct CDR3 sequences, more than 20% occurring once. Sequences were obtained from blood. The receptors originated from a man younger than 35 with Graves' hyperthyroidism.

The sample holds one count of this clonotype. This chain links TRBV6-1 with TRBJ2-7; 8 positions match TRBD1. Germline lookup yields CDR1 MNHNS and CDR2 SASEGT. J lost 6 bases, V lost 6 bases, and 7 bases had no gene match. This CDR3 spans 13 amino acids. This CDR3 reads CASRGQGIGEQYF. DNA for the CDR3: TGTGCCAGCAGAGGACAGGGTATTGGCGAGCAGTACTTC.

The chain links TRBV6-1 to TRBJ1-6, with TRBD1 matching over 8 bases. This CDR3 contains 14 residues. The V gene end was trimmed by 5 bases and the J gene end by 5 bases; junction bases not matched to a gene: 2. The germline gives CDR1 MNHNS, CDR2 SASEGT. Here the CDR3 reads CASSRQGNNSPLHF. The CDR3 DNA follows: TGTGCCAGCAGTAGACAGGGGAATAATTCACCCCTCCACTTT.

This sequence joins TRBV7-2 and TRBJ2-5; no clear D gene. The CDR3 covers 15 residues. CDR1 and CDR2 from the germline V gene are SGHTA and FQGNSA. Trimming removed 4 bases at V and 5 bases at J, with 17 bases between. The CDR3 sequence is CASSYRPAFGETQYF. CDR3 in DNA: TGTGCCAGCAGCTATCGACCGGCTTTTGGGGAGACCCAGTACTTC. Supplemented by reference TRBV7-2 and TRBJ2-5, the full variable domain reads GAGVSQSPSNKVTEKGKDVELRCDPISGHTALYWYRQSLGQGLEFLIYFQGNSAPDKSGLPSDRFSAERTGGSVSTLTIQRTQQEDSAVYLCASSYRPAFGETQYFGPGTRLLVL.

The CDR3 DNA reads as TGTGCCAGCAGCCAAGGACAGGGAGGAGGCTACGAGCAGTACTTC. Protein product: CASSQGQGGGYEQYF. The V gene is TRBV7-9, the J gene TRBJ2-7; TRBD1 matches at 8 bases. Germline CDR1 SEHNR, CDR2 FQNEAQ (reference sequence). The CDR3 runs 15 residues. V trimming: 5 bases; J trimming: 3 bases; junction bases outside the gene matches: 9.

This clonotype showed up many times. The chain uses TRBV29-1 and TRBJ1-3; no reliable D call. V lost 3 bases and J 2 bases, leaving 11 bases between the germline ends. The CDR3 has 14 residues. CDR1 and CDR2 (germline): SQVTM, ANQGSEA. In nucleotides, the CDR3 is TGCAGCGTTGACGCCCCGGGCCCTGGAAACACCATATATTTT. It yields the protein CSVDAPGPGNTIYF.

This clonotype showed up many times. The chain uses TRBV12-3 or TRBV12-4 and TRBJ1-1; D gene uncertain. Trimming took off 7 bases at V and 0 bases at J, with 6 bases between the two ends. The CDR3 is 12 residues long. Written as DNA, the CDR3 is TGTGCCAGCATTAACATGAACACTGAAGCTTTCTTT. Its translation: CASINMNTEAFF.

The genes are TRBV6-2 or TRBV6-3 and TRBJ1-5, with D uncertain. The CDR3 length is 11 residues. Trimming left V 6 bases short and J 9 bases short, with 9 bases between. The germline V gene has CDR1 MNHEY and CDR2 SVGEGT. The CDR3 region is CASRDLGPQHF. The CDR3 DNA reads TGTGCCAGCAGGGACTTGGGGCCCCAGCATTTT.

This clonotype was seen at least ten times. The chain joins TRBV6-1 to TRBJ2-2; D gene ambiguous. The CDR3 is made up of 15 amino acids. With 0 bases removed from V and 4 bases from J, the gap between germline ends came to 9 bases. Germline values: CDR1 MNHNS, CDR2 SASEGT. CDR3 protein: CASSEAPLRTGELFF. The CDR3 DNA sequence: TGTGCCAGCAGTGAAGCCCCCCTCCGCACCGGGGAGCTGTTTTTT.

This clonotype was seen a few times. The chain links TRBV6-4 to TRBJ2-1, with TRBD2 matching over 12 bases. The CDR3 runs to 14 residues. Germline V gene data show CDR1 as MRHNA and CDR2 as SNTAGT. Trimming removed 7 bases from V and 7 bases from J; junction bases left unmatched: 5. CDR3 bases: TGTGCCAGCAACGGTCTAGCGGGGGGGAATGAGCAGTTCTTC. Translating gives CASNGLAGGNEQFF.

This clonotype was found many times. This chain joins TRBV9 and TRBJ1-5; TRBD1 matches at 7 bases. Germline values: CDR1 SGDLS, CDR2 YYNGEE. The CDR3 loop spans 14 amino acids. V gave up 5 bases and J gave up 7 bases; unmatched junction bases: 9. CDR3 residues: CASSPAGGLQPQHF. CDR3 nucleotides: TGTGCCAGCAGTCCCGCAGGGGGACTACAGCCCCAGCATTTT.

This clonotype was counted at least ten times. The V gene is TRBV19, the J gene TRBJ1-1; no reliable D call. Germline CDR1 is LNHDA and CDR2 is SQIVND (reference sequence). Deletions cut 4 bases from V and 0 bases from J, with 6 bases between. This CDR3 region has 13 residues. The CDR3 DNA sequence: TGTGCCAGTAGTACCGGGATGAACACTGAAGCTTTCTTT. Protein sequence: CASSTGMNTEAFF.

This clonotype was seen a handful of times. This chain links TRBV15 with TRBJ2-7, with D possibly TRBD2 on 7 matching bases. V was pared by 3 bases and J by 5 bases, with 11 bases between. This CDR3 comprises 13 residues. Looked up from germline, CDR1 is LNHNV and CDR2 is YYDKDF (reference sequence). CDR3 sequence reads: CATSSGGPNEQYF. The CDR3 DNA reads TGTGCCACCAGCAGCGGGGGGCCGAACGAGCAGTACTTC.

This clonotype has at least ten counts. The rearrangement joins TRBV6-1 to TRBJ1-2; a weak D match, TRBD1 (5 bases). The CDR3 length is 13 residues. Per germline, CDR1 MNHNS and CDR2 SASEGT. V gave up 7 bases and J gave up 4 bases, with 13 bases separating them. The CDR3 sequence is CASTQGTLYGYTF. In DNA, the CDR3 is TGTGCCAGCACCCAAGGGACCCTCTATGGCTACACCTTC.

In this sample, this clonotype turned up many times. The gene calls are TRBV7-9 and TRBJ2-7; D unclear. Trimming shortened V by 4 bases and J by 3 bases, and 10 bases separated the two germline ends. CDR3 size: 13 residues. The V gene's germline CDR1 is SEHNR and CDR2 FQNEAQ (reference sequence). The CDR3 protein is CASSSDVVYEQYF. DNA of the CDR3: TGTGCCAGCAGCTCAGATGTGGTCTACGAGCAGTACTTC.

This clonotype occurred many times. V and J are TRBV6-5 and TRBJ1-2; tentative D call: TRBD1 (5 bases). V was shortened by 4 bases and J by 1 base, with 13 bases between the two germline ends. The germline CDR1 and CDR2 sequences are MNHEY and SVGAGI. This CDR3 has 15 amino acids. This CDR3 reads CASSLRGVGNYGYTF. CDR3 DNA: TGTGCCAGCAGTTTAAGAGGGGTTGGTAACTATGGCTACACCTTC.